The present entry profiles one T cell receptor beta chain with its context. The CDR3 length is 13 residues. Germline CDR1 and CDR2: LNHDA and SQIVND (reference sequence). Trimming cost V 3 bases and J 6 bases, with 11 bases left between them. These data come from a study of shared clonotypes between healthy human individuals. Sequencing used immunoSEQ multiplex PCR; TCRdb keeps in-frame clones, though not all of them. The profile shows about 230,000 clones, just over 65% of them singletons. Specimen: memory CD4+ T cells sorted from blood. The sample's subset: CD45RA-negative fraction. V gene TRBV19 combines with J gene TRBJ1-1; tentatively, D is TRBD1 (5 bases). The sequence derives from a man aged 25-45 years in good health. CDR3 amino acids: CASSINQGPEAFF. In nucleotides, the CDR3 is TGTGCCAGTAGTATCAATCAGGGTCCTGAAGCTTTCTTT.